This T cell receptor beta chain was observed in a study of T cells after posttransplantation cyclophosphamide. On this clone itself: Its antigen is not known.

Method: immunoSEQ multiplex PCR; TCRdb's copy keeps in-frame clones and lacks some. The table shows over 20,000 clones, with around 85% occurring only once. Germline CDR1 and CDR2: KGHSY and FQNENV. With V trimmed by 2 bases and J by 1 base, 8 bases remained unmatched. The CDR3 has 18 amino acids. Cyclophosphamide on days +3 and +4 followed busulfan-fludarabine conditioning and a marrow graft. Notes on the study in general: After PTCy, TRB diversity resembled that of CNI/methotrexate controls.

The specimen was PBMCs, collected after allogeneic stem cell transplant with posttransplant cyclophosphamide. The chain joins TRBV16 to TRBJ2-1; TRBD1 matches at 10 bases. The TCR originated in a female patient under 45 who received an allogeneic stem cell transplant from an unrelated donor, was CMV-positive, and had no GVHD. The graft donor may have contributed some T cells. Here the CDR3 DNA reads TGTGCCAGCAGCCAAGACAGGGGGCGACCTCGATCCTACAATGAGCAGTTCTTC. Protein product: CASSQDRGRPRSYNEQFF.